The 25 T cell receptor beta chains below were found in one sample sequenced in a study of cytomegalovirus exposure and HLA in healthy donors. With 60 Vbeta and 13 Jbeta primers, the PCR was carried out. TCRdb's copy holds only in-frame clones and misses some; the assay was immunoSEQ multiplex PCR. This table holds about 160,000 clones, 81% found once. Sequenced input: PBMCs. Receptor source: a woman between 50 and 59 years old in good health and CMV-seronegative.

The chain employs TRBV6-5 and TRBJ1-1, with TRBD1 as a possible D gene (6 bases). Germline lookup yields CDR1 MNHEY and CDR2 SVGAGI. The CDR3 has 15 residues. The V end was cut by 0 bases, the J end by 6 bases, with 14 bases between. The CDR3 DNA reads TGTGCCAGCAGTTACTCGCAGGGGTCGAGGTCTGAAGCTTTCTTT. It codes for CASSYSQGSRSEAFF.

The chain uses TRBV5-1 and TRBJ1-1; D uncertain. V lost 1 base and J 5 bases, leaving 12 bases between the germline ends. This CDR3 is 14 amino acids long. Looked up from germline, CDR1 is SGHRS and CDR2 is YFSETQ. The DNA for the CDR3 is TGCGCCAGCAGCTTGTCCGGGGTGGGGACTGAAGCTTTCTTT. It yields the protein CASSLSGVGTEAFF.

This clone came up a few times. This chain connects TRBV19 to TRBJ1-2; 9 bases line up with TRBD1. The CDR3 has 14 residues. V lost 7 bases, J lost 5 bases, and 8 bases stayed unmatched. The V gene's germline CDR1 is LNHDA and CDR2 SQIVND (reference sequence). The CDR3 sequence is CASKTRTGAYGYTF. DNA of the CDR3: TGTGCCAGTAAGACTCGGACAGGGGCTTATGGCTACACCTTC.

The chain couples TRBV7-2 to TRBJ2-7; 10 bases align to TRBD2. The CDR3 is made up of 15 amino acids. The germline V gene encodes CDR1 SGHTA and CDR2 FQGNSA. Trimming at V came to 3 bases and at J to 0 bases, leaving 2 bases not matched to a gene. CDR3 sequence: CASSFSGGNSYEQYF. DNA for the CDR3: TGTGCCAGCAGCTTTAGCGGGGGGAACTCCTACGAGCAGTACTTC. The complete variable domain, with remaining parts taken from reference TRBV7-2 and TRBJ2-7, reads GAGVSQSPSNKVTEKGKDVELRCDPISGHTALYWYRQSLGQGLEFLIYFQGNSAPDKSGLPSDRFSAERTGGSVSTLTIQRTQQEDSAVYLCASSFSGGNSYEQYFGPGTRLTVT.

The chain couples TRBV18 to TRBJ2-3; 8 positions match TRBD2. The CDR3 sequence is 17 residues long. Germline V gives CDR1 KGHSH, CDR2 LQKENI. The V segment lost 2 bases and the J segment 3 bases; nucleotides outside the gene matches: 10. The CDR3, as DNA: TGTGCCAGCTCACCATTGGGGGATAGCGGGAAAACAGATACGCAGTATTTT. Its translation: CASSPLGDSGKTDTQYF.

The table lists this clone with a count of one. The V call is TRBV5-8, the J call TRBJ2-3; TRBD2 matches 7 bases. V lost 0 bases to trimming and J lost 1 base; unmatched junction nucleotides: 5. The CDR3 length is 16 residues. CDR1 and CDR2 from the germline V gene are SGHTS and YDEGEE. CDR3 in amino acids: CASSLVAGEGTDTQYF. In DNA, the CDR3 is TGTGCCAGCAGCTTGGTGGCGGGAGAGGGCACAGATACGCAGTATTTT.

The rearrangement uses TRBV18 and TRBJ2-2, with TRBD2 matching 12 bases. The CDR3 has 16 amino acids. Germline V gene lookup returns CDR1 KGHSH and CDR2 LQKENI. Losses at the gene ends were 5 bases for V and 6 bases for J; bases not matched to a gene: 7. The CDR3 DNA is TGTGCCAGCTCATACCCGGGACTAGCGGGCTCCGGGGAGCTGTTTTTT. Its protein product is CASSYPGLAGSGELFF. Full variable domain (remainder filled in from reference TRBV18 and TRBJ2-2): NAGVMQNPRHLVRRRGQEARLRCSPMKGHSHVYWYRQLPEEGLKFMVYLQKENIIDESGMPKERFSAEFPKEGPSILRIQQVVRGDSAAYFCASSYPGLAGSGELFFGEGSRLTVL.

This clone was recorded a few times. This chain connects TRBV7-9 to TRBJ2-1, with TRBD2 identical over 8 bases. The CDR3 covers 15 residues. V trimming: 6 bases; J trimming: 13 bases; junction bases outside the gene matches: 17. From germline, CDR1 is SEHNR and CDR2 FQNEAQ (reference sequence). The CDR3 region has the DNA TGTGCCAGCAGTTCCTCGGGGGGGCCCACGATGCGACAGTTCTTC. Translation gives CASSSSGGPTMRQFF.

The chain recombines TRBV19 with TRBJ1-2; TRBD1 aligns across 8 bases. Trimming at V came to 2 bases and at J to 3 bases, leaving 8 bases not matched to a gene. The CDR3 length is 16 residues. Germline CDR1 reads LNHDA; CDR2 reads SQIVND (reference sequence). In DNA form, the CDR3 reads TGTGCCAGTAGTATACATTGGCAGGGGGCCTACTATGGCTACACCTTC. The encoded protein is CASSIHWQGAYYGYTF.

The chain combines TRBV21-1 with TRBJ1-1; the table's D gene call, TRBD1, was not cross checked with the DNA. TRBV21-1 is termed a pseudogene. CDR3 length: 16 residues. CDR3 residues: CASTGDRARLNTEAFF. The DNA for the CDR3 is TGTGCCAGCACGGGAGACAGGGCGAGATTGAACACTGAAGCTTTCTTT.

This clone was observed once. The gene calls are TRBV6-5 and TRBJ1-5; TRBD1 is a possible D gene (5 bases). The CDR3 has 15 residues. Between the trimmed V and J ends, which lost 6 bases and 7 bases, there was a span of 19 bases. Germline loops: CDR1 MNHEY, CDR2 SVGAGI. The CDR3 DNA reads as TGTGCCAGCAGCCGAAGCGCCCAGGGCCAGCAGCCCCAGCATTTT. Translated: CASSRSAQGQQPQHF.

The rearrangement joins TRBV7-2 to TRBJ1-1; D perhaps matches TRBD1 (6 bases). CDR3 length equals 12 residues. V was pared by 2 bases and J by 11 bases, with 12 bases between. Germline CDR1 and CDR2: SGHTA and FQGNSA. The CDR3 DNA reads as TGTGCCAGCAGCTTATGGGGGCAGGTGGCTTTCTTT. It specifies CASSLWGQVAFF. The whole variable domain, remainder taken from reference TRBV7-2 and TRBJ1-1, is GAGVSQSPSNKVTEKGKDVELRCDPISGHTALYWYRQSLGQGLEFLIYFQGNSAPDKSGLPSDRFSAERTGGSVSTLTIQRTQQEDSAVYLCASSLWGQVAFFGQGTRLTVV.

The CDR3 here is CASGQPGTVRGTQYF. CDR3 DNA: TGTGCTAGTGGCCAACCCGGGACAGTTAGGGGTACGCAGTATTTT. The chain recombines TRBV12-5 with TRBJ2-3, with 7 positions matching TRBD1. The germline V gene encodes CDR1 LGHNT and CDR2 FRNRAP. The junction had 14 bases not matched to a gene; V was cut back by 6 bases and J by 8 bases. The CDR3 length is 15 residues. The full variable domain, its missing parts supplied by reference TRBV12-5 and TRBJ2-3, is DARVTQTPRHKVTEMGQEVTMRCQPILGHNTVFWYRQTMMQGLELLAYFRNRAPLDDSGMPKDRFSAEMPDATLATLKIQPSEPRDSAVYFCASGQPGTVRGTQYFGPGTRLTVL.

V usage is TRBV11-2 and J usage is TRBJ1-2; TRBD1 matches 8 bases. Losses at the gene ends were 5 bases for V and 4 bases for J; bases not matched to a gene: 6. CDR3 size: 14 residues. The germline V gene has CDR1 SGHAT and CDR2 FQNNGV. CDR3 in DNA: TGTGCCAGCAGCAAGGACAGGGTCGGCTATGGCTACACCTTC. This sequence encodes CASSKDRVGYGYTF.

The chain couples TRBV7-6 to TRBJ2-1, with 10 positions matching TRBD2. The CDR3 consists of 19 residues. Germline V lookup: CDR1 SGHVS, CDR2 FNYEAQ. Unmatched junction bases numbered 17, after V lost 1 base and J lost 8 bases. CDR3 sequence (DNA): TGTGCCAGCAGCTTAGTTACCCTAGCGGGAGAAGGGCTTTTCTATGAGCAGTTCTTC. Encoded protein: CASSLVTLAGEGLFYEQFF.

V is TRBV14 and J is TRBJ2-5; 7 positions agree with TRBD2. Looked up from germline, CDR1 is SGHDN and CDR2 is FVKESK. J gave up 0 bases and V 3 bases, and 4 bases lay outside the gene matches. The CDR3 is 15 residues long. The CDR3 DNA reads as TGTGCCAGCAGCCAGGGCGGGGGATACCAAGAGACCCAGTACTTC. Its protein product is CASSQGGGYQETQYF. Supplemented by reference TRBV14 and TRBJ2-5, the full variable domain reads EAGVTQFPSHSVIEKGQTVTLRCDPISGHDNLYWYRRVMGKEIKFLLHFVKESKQDESGMPNNRFLAERTGGTYSTLKVQPAELEDSGVYFCASSQGGGYQETQYFGPGTRLLVL.

V usage is TRBV6-5 and J usage is TRBJ2-1, with D possibly matching TRBD2 (6 bases). The length of the CDR3 is 14 residues. Deletions cut 4 bases from V and 5 bases from J, with 12 bases between. Germline CDR1 and CDR2: MNHEY and SVGAGI. The CDR3 DNA follows: TGTGCCAGCAGTTCTAGGCGGGGACACAATGAGCAGTTCTTC. This encodes CASSSRRGHNEQFF.

Only a few counts were recorded for this clone. This chain uses TRBV6-5 with TRBJ2-7, with TRBD1 matching 12 bases. Trimming removed 6 bases from V and 9 bases from J; junction bases left unmatched: 9. The CDR3 spans 14 residues. Germline V gives CDR1 MNHEY, CDR2 SVGAGI. The CDR3 coding sequence is TGTGCCAGCAGCCCACCGGGACAGGGGGCGCCGCAGTACTTC. The encoded protein is CASSPPGQGAPQYF.

The chain has TRBV18 and TRBJ2-1; 9 nucleotides match TRBD2. The V segment lost 0 bases and the J segment 4 bases; nucleotides outside the gene matches: 4. CDR1 is KGHSH, CDR2 LQKENI, per germline. The CDR3 has 16 amino acids. In DNA, the CDR3 is TGTGCCAGCTCACCACCGAGTAGCGGGGGTTACAATGAGCAGTTCTTC. Protein product: CASSPPSSGGYNEQFF.

V usage is TRBV13 and J usage is TRBJ2-1; tentatively, D is TRBD2 (5 bases). Germline values: CDR1 PRHDT, CDR2 FYEKMQ (reference sequence). V was pared by 1 base and J by 5 bases, with 12 bases between. The CDR3 totals 15 residues. CDR3 bases: TGTGCCAGCAGCTTAGTAGGTAGCGTCCACAATGAGCAGTTCTTC. It encodes CASSLVGSVHNEQFF.

J is TRBJ2-3 and V is TRBV4-3, with D maybe TRBD2 (7 bases). Trimming left V 3 bases short and J 6 bases short, with 16 bases between. Germline V gene sequence: CDR1 LGHNA, CDR2 YSLEER. The CDR3 is 15 amino acids. The DNA of the CDR3 is TGCGCCAGCAGCCACCGGGGGGCCGGGGCCGATACGCAGTATTTT. Translating it yields CASSHRGAGADTQYF.

This chain uses TRBV19 with TRBJ1-5, with TRBD1 matching over 7 bases. The CDR3 spans 14 residues. Germline-derived CDR1 and CDR2 are LNHDA and SQIVND (reference sequence). Losses at the gene ends were 8 bases for V and 5 bases for J; bases not matched to a gene: 9. CDR3 sequence: CASRPTGFDQPQHF. Here the CDR3 DNA reads TGTGCCAGTCGTCCGACAGGGTTCGATCAGCCCCAGCATTTT.

This clone was seen just once. The chain links TRBV5-4 to TRBJ1-1; the D is unclear. V lost 4 bases and J lost 1, with 14 bases in between. The CDR3 extends over 15 amino acids. Germline CDR1 reads SGHNT; CDR2 reads YYREEE (reference sequence). CDR3 in DNA: TGTGCCAGCAGCCCCATCGGAGGGCAGAACACTGAAGCTTTCTTT. Its translation is CASSPIGGQNTEAFF.

This clone has just one count. The rearrangement links TRBV29-1 to TRBJ2-3, with TRBD2 matching over 14 bases. V lost 0 bases, J lost 2 bases, and 4 bases stayed unmatched. The CDR3 has 17 amino acids. Germline CDR1 and CDR2: SQVTM and ANQGSEA. As DNA, the CDR3 is TGCAGCGTTGAAGAAGGACTAGCGGGAGGCCACACAGATACGCAGTATTTT. It translates to CSVEEGLAGGHTDTQYF.

This chain's CDR3 is CASSEDRAASATNEKLFF. The CDR3 nucleotides are TGTGCCAGCAGCGAGGACAGGGCCGCCTCCGCAACTAATGAAAAACTGTTTTTT. The J gene is TRBJ1-4, the V gene TRBV2, with 8 bases aligning to TRBD1. Germline trimming cut 6 bases from V and 0 bases from J; bases unmatched to any gene: 12. CDR1 and CDR2 from the germline V gene are SNHLY and FYNNEI. The CDR3 consists of 18 residues.